This entry features one T cell receptor (beta chain) sequence. Its antigen is unidentified. TCRbeta library construction was performed incorporating unique molecular identifiers. MiXCR, run by TCRdb on the PCR reads, gives a single entry per CDR3 protein. The sample has about 110,000 distinct CDR3 sequences, approximately 6% seen once. The sample comes from a study of T-cell reconstitution after alpha-beta-depleted transplantation in children. The CDR3 has 14 residues. The germline V gene has CDR1 SEHNR and CDR2 FQNEAQ (reference sequence). J gave up 7 bases and V 5 bases, and 11 bases lay outside the gene matches. Study-wide findings and caveats: Fresh T-cell production supplied most of the T-cell counts and diversity seen one year after transplant. Day-60 TCRbeta diversity that was high in some patients was derived from surviving recipient T cells and thymic progenitors.

This specimen consisted of PBMCs, mostly from graft donor cells, obtained 360 days after TCRalphabeta/CD19-depleted stem cell transplant. The chain combines TRBV7-9 with TRBJ2-7, with 7 positions matching TRBD1. The source of this sequence is a male patient between 2 and 9 years old who had a stem cell transplant for acute lymphoblastic leukemia, so the T cells may come from the graft donor. The CDR3 nucleotides read TGTGCCAGCAGCCCCTTGACAGGGTTCTGGGAGCAGTACTTC. Amino acid sequence: CASSPLTGFWEQYF.